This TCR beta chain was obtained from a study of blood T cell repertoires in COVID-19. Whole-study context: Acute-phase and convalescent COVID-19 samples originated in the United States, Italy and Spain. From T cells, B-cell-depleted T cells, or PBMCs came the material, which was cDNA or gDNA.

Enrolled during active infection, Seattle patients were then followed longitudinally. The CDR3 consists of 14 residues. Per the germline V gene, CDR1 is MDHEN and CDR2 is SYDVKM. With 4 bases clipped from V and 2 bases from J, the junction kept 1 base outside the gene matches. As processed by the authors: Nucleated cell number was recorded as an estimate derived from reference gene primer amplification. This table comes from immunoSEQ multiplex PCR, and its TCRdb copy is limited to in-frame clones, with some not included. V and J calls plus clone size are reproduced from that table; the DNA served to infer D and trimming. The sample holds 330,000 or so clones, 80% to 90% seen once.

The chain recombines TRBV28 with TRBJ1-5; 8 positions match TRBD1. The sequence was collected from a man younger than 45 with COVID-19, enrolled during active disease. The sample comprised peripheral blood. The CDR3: CASSSTGGNQPQHF. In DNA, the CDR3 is TGTGCCAGCAGTTCGACAGGGGGCAATCAGCCCCAGCATTTT.